This section outlines one T cell receptor (beta chain) sequence together with its context. Its antigen remains unknown. These data are taken from a study of OX40 agonist ivuxolimab in advanced cancers. Study context: Participants averaged about 60 years of age (range roughly 23 to 79) and were 75% to 90% male. Study-wide findings and caveats: The average count of expanded clones was higher among CD8+ T cells than among CD4+. By week 6 at 0.1 to 3.0 mg/kg, blood CD4+ and CD8+ T cells had expanded clonally. Researchers did not determine the expanded peripheral T cells' antigen specificity.

TCRdb's copy holds only in-frame clones and misses some; the assay was immunoSEQ multiplex PCR. The data show approximately 40,000 clones, with about 90% seen just once and 7.5% to 10% held by the top ten. Sequences were derived from CD4+ or CD8+ T cells sorted from blood, sampled in a trial of the OX40 agonist ivuxolimab. This TCR was recovered from an adult with an advanced solid tumor such as melanoma, head and neck, liver or kidney cancer.

The CDR3 bases are TGTGCCAGCAGATCGAGCAGGGGAACCACCTTC. Its translation: CASRSSRGTTF. This sequence joins TRBV27 and TRBJ1-2, with D tentatively TRBD1 (6 bases). V was cut by 6 bases and J by 13 bases, with 15 bases left in between. Germline-derived CDR1 and CDR2 are MNHEY and SMNVEV (reference sequence). The CDR3 is 11 amino acids.